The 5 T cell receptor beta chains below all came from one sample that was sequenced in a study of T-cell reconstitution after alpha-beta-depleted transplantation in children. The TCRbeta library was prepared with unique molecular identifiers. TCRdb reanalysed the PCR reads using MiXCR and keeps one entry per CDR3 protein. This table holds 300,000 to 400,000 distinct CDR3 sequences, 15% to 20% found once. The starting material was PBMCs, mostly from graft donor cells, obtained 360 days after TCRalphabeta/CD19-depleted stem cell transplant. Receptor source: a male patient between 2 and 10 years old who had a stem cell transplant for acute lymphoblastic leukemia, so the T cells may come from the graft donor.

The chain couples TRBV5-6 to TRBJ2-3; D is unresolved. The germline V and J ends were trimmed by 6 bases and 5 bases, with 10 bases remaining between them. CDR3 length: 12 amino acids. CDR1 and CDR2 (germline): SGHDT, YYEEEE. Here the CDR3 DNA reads TGTGCCAGCAAGCGAAGGGAAGATACGCAGTATTTT. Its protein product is CASKRREDTQYF. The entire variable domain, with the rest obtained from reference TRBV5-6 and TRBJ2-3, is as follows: DAGVTQSPTHLIKTRGQQVTLRCSPKSGHDTVSWYQQALGQGPQFIFQYYEEEERQRGNFPDRFSGHQFPNYSSELNVNALLLGDSALYLCASKRREDTQYFGPGTRLTVL.

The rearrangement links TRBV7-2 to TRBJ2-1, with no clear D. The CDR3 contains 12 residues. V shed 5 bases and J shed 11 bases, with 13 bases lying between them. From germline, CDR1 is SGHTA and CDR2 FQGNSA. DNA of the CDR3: TGTGCCAGCAGCCCTAGGGCGTCTAAGCAGTTCTTC. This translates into CASSPRASKQFF.

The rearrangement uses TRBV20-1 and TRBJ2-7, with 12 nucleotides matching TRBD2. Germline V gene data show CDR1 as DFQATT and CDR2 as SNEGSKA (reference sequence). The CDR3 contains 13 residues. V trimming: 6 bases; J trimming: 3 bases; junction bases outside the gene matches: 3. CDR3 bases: TGCAGTGCCCAGGGACTAGCGGGCTACGAGCAGTACTTC. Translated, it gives CSAQGLAGYEQYF.

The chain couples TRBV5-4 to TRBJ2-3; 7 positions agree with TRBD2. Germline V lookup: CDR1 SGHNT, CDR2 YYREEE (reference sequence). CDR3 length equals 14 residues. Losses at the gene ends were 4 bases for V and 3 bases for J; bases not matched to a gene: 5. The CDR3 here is CASSPGTKTDTQYF. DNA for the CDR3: TGTGCCAGCAGCCCGGGGACTAAGACAGATACGCAGTATTTT.

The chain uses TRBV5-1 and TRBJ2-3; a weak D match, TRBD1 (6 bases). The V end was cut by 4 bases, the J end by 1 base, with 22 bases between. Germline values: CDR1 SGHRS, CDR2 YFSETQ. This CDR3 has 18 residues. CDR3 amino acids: CASSTYLLGSGGTDTQYF. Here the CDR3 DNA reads TGCGCCAGCAGCACGTATTTGTTGGGGTCAGGGGGCACAGATACGCAGTATTTT.